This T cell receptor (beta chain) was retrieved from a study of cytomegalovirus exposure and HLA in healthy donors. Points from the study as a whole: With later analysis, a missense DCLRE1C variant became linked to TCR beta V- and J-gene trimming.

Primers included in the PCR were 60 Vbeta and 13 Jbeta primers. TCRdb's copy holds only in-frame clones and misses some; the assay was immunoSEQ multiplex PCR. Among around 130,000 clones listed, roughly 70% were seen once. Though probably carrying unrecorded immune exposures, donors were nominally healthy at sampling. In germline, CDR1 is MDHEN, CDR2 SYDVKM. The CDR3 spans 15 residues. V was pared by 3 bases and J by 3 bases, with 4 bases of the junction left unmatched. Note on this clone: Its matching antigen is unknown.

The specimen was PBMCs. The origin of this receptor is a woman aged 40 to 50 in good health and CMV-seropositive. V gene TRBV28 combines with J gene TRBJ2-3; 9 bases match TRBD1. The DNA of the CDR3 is TGTGCCAGCAGTTTCACAGGGGGCCGGACAGATACGCAGTATTTT. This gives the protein CASSFTGGRTDTQYF. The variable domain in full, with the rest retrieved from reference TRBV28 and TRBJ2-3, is DVKVTQSSRYLVKRTGEKVFLECVQDMDHENMFWYRQDPGLGLRLIYFSYDVKMKEKGDIPEGYSVSREKKERFSLILESASTNQTSMYLCASSFTGGRTDTQYFGPGTRLTVL.